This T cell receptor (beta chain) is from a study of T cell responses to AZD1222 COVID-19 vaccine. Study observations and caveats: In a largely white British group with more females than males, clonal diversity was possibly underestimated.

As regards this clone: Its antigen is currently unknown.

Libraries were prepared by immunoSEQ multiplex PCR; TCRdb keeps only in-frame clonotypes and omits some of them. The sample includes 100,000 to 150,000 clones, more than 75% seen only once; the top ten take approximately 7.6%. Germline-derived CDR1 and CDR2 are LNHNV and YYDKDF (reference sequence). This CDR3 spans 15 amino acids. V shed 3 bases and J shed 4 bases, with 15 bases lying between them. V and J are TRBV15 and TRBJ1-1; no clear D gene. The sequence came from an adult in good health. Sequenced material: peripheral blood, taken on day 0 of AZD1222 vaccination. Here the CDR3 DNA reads TGTGCCACCAGCAGTTCACACCCGAGAGGCACTGAAGCTTTCTTT. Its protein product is CATSSSHPRGTEAFF.